These 5 T cell receptor beta chains were sequenced from one sample in a study of blood T cell repertoires in COVID-19. Measured with immunoSEQ multiplex PCR; TCRdb has only the in-frame clones, and not every one. Of tens of thousands of clones listed, roughly 82% are singletons. What was sequenced was peripheral blood. All receptors derive from a human donor in a cohort sampled during active COVID-19.

This clone was detected ten times or more. The chain recombines TRBV6-5 with TRBJ1-2, with D hard to call. V shed 5 bases and J shed 4 bases, with 17 bases lying between them. The germline V gene encodes CDR1 MNHEY and CDR2 SVGAGI. CDR3 length equals 15 residues. CDR3 residues: CASSPNSLRGYGYTF. In DNA, the CDR3 is TGTGCCAGCAGTCCGAATTCACTCAGAGGCTATGGCTACACCTTC.

This clone appeared a few times. This chain uses TRBV7-8 with TRBJ1-5; possible D gene TRBD1, 5 bases. Germline CDR1 SGHVS, CDR2 FQNEAQ. Trimming left V 5 bases short and J 5 bases short, with 19 bases between. The CDR3 runs 16 residues. CDR3 coding DNA: TGTGCCAGCAGCCGGCGGGGCGCCAGGGATGATCAGCCCCAGCATTTT. Encoded protein: CASSRRGARDDQPQHF. The variable domain in full, completed from reference TRBV7-8 and TRBJ1-5, reads GAGVSQSPRYKVAKRGQDVALRCDPISGHVSLFWYQQALGQGPEFLTYFQNEAQLDKSGLPSDRFFAERPEGSVSTLKIQRTQQEDSAVYLCASSRRGARDDQPQHFGDGTRLSIL.

This clone was picked up a small number of times. The chain couples TRBV20-1 to TRBJ2-7, with D perhaps TRBD2 (6 bases). Trimming took 3 bases from V and 5 from J, leaving 17 bases between them. Germline loops: CDR1 DFQATT, CDR2 SNEGSKA (reference sequence). The CDR3 contains 14 residues. Here the CDR3 reads CSASSDTGGNEQYF. The CDR3 region has the DNA TGCAGTGCTAGTTCAGACACCGGGGGAAACGAGCAGTACTTC.

A single count supports this clone. The chain combines TRBV6-6 with TRBJ2-7, with 8 positions matching TRBD1. The CDR3 is made up of 14 amino acids. Trimming removed 6 bases from V and 3 bases from J; junction bases left unmatched: 7. Germline CDR1 is MNHNY and CDR2 is SVGAGI (reference sequence). Written as DNA, the CDR3 is TGTGCCAGCAGGGGGAACAGGGGGAGCTACGAGCAGTACTTC. Protein sequence: CASRGNRGSYEQYF.

The rearrangement joins TRBV19 to TRBJ1-1, with 7 bases that match TRBD1. In germline, CDR1 is LNHDA, CDR2 SQIVND (reference sequence). The CDR3 is made up of 14 amino acids. V trimming: 5 bases; J trimming: 4 bases; junction bases outside the gene matches: 7. The CDR3 here is CASSAIDRATEAFF. CDR3 bases: TGTGCCAGTAGTGCCATTGACAGGGCCACTGAAGCTTTCTTT.